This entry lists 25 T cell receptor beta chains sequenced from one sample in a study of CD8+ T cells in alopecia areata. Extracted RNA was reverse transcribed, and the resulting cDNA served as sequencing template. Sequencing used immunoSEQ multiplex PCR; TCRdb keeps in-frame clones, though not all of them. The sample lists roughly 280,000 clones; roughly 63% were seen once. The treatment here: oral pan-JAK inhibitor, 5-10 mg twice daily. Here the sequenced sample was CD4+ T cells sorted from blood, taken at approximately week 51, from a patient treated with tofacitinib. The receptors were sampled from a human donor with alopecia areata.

The DNA for the CDR3 is TGCAGCGCAGGGGTGGGTCAGCCCCAGCATTTT. It yields the protein CSAGVGQPQHF. This sequence joins TRBV29-1 and TRBJ1-5, with a tentative D call TRBD1 (6 bases). CDR3 length: 11 residues. V gave up 7 bases and J gave up 6 bases, with 10 bases separating them. CDR1 SQVTM and CDR2 ANQGSEA come from the germline V gene.

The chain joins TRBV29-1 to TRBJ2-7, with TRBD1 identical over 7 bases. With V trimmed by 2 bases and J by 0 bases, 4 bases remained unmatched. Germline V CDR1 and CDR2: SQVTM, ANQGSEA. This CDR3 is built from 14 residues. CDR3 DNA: TGCAGCGTTGAAAAGGGGGCCACCTCCTACGAGCAGTACTTC. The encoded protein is CSVEKGATSYEQYF.

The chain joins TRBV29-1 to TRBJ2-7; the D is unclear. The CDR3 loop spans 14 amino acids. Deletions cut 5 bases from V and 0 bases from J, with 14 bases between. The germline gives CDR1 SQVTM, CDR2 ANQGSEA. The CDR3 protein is CSVRTDRNSYEQYF. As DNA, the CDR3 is TGCAGCGTTAGGACCGACCGAAACTCCTACGAGCAGTACTTC.

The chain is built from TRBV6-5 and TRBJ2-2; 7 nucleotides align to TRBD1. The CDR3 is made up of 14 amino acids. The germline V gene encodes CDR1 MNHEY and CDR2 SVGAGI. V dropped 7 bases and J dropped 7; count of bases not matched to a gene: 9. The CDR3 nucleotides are TGTGCCAGCACCCGAACAGGGGTCAACGGGGAGCTGTTTTTT. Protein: CASTRTGVNGELFF.

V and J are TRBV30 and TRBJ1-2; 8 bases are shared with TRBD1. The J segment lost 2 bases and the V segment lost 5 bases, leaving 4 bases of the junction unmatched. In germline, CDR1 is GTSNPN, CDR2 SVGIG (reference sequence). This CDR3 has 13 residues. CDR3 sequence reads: CAWGGQGNYGYTF. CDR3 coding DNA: TGTGCCTGGGGAGGACAGGGCAACTATGGCTACACCTTC.

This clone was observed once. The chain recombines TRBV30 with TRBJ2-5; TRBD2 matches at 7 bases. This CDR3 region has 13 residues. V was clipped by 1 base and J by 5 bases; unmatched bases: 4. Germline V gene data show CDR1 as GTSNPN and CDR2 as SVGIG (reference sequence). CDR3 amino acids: CAWSDLAAETQYF. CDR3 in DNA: TGTGCCTGGAGTGATCTAGCGGCGGAGACCCAGTACTTC.

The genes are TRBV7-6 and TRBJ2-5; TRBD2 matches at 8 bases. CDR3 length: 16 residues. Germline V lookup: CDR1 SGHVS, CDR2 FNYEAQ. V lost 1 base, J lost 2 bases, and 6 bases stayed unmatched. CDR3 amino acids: CASSLGPASGQETQYF. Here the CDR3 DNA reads TGTGCCAGCAGCTTAGGACCGGCTAGCGGGCAAGAGACCCAGTACTTC.

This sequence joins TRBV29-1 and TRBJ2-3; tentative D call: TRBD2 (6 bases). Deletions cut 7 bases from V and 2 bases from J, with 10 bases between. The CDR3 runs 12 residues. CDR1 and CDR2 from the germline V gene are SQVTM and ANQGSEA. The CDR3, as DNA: TGCAGCGGGCTGGACTACACAGATACGCAGTATTTT. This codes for CSGLDYTDTQYF.

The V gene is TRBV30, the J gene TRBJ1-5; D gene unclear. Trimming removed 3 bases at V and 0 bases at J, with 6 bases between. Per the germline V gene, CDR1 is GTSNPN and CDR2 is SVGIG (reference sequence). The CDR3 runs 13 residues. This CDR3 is CAWRRDSNQPQHF. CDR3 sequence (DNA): TGTGCCTGGAGAAGGGATAGCAATCAGCCCCAGCATTTT.

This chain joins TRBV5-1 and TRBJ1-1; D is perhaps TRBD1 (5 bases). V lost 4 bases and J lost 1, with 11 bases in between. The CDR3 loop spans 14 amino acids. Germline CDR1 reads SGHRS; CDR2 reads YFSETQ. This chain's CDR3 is CASSLGHPNTEAFF. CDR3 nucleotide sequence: TGCGCCAGCAGCCTCGGACACCCGAACACTGAAGCTTTCTTT.

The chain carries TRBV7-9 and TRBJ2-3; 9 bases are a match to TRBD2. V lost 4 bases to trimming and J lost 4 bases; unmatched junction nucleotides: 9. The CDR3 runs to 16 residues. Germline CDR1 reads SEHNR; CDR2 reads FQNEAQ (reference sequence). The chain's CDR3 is CASSYRPAGGPDTQYF. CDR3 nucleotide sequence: TGTGCCAGCAGCTACCGTCCAGCGGGGGGACCAGATACGCAGTATTTT. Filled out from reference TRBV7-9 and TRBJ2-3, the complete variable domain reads DTGVSQNPRHKITKRGQNVTFRCDPISEHNRLYWYRQTLGQGPEFLTYFQNEAQLEKSRLLSDRFSAERPKGSFSTLEIQRTEQGDSAMYLCASSYRPAGGPDTQYFGPGTRLTVL.

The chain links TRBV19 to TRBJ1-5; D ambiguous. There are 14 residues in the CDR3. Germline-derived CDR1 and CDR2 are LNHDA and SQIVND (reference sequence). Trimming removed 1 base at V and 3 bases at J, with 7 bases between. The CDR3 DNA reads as TGTGCCAGTAGTATAGCCAGCAACAATCAGCCCCAGCATTTT. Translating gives CASSIASNNQPQHF.

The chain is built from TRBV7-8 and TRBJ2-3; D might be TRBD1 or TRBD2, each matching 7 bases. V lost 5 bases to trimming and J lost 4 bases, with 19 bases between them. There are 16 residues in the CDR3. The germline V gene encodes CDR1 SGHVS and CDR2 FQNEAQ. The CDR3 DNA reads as TGTGCCAGCAGCCCCAGGGGGGGACTATCAGCAGATACGCAGTATTTT. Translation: CASSPRGGLSADTQYF.

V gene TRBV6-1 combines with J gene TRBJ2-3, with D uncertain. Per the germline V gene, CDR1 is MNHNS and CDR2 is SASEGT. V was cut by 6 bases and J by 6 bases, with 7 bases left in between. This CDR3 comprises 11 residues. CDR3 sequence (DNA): TGTGCCAGCAGAGTCGGGGATACGCAGTATTTT. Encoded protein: CASRVGDTQYF.

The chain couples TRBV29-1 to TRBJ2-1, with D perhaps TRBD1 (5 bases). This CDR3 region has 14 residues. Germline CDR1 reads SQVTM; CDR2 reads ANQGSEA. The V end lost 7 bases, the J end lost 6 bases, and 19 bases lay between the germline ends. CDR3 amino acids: CSGCTGPQGNEQFF. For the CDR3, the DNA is TGCAGCGGATGTACCGGCCCCCAGGGCAATGAGCAGTTCTTC.

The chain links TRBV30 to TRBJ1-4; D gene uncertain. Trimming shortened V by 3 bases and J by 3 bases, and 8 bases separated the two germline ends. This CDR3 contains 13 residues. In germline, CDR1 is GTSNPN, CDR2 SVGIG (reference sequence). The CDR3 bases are TGTGCCTGGAGGTGGAGGGCTAATGAAAAACTGTTTTTT. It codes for CAWRWRANEKLFF.

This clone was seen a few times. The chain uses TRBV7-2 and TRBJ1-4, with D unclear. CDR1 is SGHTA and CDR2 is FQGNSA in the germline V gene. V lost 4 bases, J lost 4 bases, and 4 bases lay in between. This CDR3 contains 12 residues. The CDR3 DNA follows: TGTGCCAGCAGCTCCTTTAATGAAAAACTGTTTTTT. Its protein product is CASSSFNEKLFF. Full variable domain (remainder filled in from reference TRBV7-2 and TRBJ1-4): GAGVSQSPSNKVTEKGKDVELRCDPISGHTALYWYRQSLGQGLEFLIYFQGNSAPDKSGLPSDRFSAERTGGSVSTLTIQRTQQEDSAVYLCASSSFNEKLFFGSGTQLSVL.

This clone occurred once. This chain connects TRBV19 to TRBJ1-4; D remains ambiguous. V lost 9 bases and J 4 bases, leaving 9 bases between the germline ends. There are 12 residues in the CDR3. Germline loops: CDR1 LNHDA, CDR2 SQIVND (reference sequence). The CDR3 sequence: CASSGLNEKLFF. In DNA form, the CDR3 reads TGTGCCAGCAGCGGACTTAATGAAAAACTGTTTTTT.

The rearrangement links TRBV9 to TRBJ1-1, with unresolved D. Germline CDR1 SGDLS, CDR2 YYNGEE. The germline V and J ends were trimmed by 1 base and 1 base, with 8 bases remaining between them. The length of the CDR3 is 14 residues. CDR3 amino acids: CASSVFYRNTEAFF. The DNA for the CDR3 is TGTGCCAGCAGCGTATTTTACAGGAACACTGAAGCTTTCTTT.

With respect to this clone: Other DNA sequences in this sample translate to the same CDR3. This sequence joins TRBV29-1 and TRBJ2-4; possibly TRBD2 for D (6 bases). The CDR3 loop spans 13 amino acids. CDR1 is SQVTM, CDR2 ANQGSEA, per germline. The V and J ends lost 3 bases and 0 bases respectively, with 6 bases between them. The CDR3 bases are TGCAGCGTTGAGGGACTAGCCAAAAACATTCAGTACTTC. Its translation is CSVEGLAKNIQYF. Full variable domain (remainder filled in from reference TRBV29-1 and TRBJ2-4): SAVISQKPSRDICQRGTSLTIQCQVDSQVTMMFWYRQQPGQSLTLIATANQGSEATYESGFVIDKFPISRPNLTFSTLTVSNMSPEDSSIYLCSVEGLAKNIQYFGAGTRLSVL.

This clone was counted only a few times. CDR3: CASSVRAHGEQYF. As DNA, the CDR3 is TGTGCCAGCAGTGTTCGAGCCCATGGCGAGCAGTACTTC. The V and J genes are TRBV2 and TRBJ2-7, with no clear D. Germline V gene lookup returns CDR1 SNHLY and CDR2 FYNNEI. CDR3 length: 13 amino acids. Trimming cost V 4 bases and J 6 bases, with 13 bases left between them.

The CDR3 protein is CASSPPDWSYSPLHF. In DNA, the CDR3 is TGTGCCAGCTCACCACCGGATTGGAGCTATTCACCCCTCCACTTT. The chain joins TRBV18 to TRBJ1-6, with D unresolved. CDR1 KGHSH and CDR2 LQKENI come from the germline V gene. The CDR3 has 15 residues. Trimming took off 0 bases at V and 8 bases at J, with 11 bases between the two ends. The complete variable domain, with remaining parts taken from reference TRBV18 and TRBJ1-6, reads NAGVMQNPRHLVRRRGQEARLRCSPMKGHSHVYWYRQLPEEGLKFMVYLQKENIIDESGMPKERFSAEFPKEGPSILRIQQVVRGDSAAYFCASSPPDWSYSPLHFGNGTRLTVT.

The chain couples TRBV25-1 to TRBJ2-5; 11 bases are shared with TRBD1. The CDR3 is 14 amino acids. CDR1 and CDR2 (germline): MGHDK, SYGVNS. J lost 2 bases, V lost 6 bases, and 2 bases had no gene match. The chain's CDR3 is CASRGTGGQETQYF. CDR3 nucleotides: TGTGCCAGCAGAGGGACAGGGGGTCAAGAGACCCAGTACTTC. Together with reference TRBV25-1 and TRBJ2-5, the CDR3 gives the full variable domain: EADIYQTPRYLVIGTGKKITLECSQTMGHDKMYWYQQDPGMELHLIHYSYGVNSTEKGDLSSESTVSRIRTEHFPLTLESARPSHTSQYLCASRGTGGQETQYFGPGTRLLVL.

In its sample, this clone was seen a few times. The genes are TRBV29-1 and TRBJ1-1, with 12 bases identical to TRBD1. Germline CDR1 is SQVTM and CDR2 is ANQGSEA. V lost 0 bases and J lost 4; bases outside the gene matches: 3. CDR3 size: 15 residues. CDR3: CSVEEGQGAFTEAFF. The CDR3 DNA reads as TGCAGCGTTGAAGAGGGACAGGGGGCATTCACTGAAGCTTTCTTT.

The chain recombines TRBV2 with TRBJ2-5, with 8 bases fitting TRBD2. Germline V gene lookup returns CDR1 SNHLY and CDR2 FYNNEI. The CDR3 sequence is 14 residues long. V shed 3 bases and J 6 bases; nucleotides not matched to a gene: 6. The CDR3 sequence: CASSEVGGAQTQYF. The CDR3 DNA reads TGTGCCAGCAGTGAGGTCGGGGGGGCGCAGACCCAGTACTTC. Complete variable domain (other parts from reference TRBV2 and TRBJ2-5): EPEVTQTPSHQVTQMGQEVILRCVPISNHLYFYWYRQILGQKVEFLVSFYNNEISEKSEIFDDQFSVERPDGSNFTLKIRSTKLEDSAMYFCASSEVGGAQTQYFGPGTRLLVL.